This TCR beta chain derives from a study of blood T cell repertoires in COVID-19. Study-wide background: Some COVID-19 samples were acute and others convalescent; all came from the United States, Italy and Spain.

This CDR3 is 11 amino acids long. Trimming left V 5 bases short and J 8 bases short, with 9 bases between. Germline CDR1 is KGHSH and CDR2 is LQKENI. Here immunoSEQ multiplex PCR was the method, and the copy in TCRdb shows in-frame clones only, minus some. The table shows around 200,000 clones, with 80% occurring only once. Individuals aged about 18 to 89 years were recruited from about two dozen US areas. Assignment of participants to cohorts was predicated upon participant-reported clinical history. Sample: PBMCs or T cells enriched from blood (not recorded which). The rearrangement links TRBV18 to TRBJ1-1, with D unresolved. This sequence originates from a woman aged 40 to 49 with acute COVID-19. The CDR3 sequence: CASSETEEAFF. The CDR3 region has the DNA TGTGCCAGCTCAGAAACAGAAGAAGCTTTCTTT.